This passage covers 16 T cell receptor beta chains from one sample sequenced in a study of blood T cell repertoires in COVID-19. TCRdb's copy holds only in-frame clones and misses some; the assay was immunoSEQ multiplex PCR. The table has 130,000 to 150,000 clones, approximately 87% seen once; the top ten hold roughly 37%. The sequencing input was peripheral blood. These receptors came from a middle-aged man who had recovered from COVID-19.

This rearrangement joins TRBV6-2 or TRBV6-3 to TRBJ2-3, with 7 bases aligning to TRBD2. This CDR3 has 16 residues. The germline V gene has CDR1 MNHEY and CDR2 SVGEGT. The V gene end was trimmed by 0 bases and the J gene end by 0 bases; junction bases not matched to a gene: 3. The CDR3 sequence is CASSYSGAGSTDTQYF. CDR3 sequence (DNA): TGTGCCAGCAGTTACTCGGGAGCGGGGAGCACAGATACGCAGTATTTT.

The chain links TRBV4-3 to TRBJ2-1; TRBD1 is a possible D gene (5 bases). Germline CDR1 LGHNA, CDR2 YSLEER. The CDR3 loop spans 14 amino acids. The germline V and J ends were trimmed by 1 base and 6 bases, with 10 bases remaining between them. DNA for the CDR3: TGCGCCAGCAGCCAAGCTTGGGGCCCCAATGAGCAGTTCTTC. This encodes CASSQAWGPNEQFF.

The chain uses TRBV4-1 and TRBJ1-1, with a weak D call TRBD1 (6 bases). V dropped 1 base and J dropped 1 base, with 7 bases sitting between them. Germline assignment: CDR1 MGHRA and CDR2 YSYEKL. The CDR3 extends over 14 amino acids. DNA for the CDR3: TGCGCCAGCAGCCAAGGACAGGCGAACACTGAAGCTTTCTTT. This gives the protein CASSQGQANTEAFF.

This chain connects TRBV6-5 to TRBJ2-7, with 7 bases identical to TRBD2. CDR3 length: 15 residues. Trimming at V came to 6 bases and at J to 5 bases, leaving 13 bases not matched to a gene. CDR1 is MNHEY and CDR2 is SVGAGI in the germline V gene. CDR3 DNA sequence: TGTGCCAGCAGAGCGGGACCGTCACCTGGCCACGAGCAGTACTTC. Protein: CASRAGPSPGHEQYF.

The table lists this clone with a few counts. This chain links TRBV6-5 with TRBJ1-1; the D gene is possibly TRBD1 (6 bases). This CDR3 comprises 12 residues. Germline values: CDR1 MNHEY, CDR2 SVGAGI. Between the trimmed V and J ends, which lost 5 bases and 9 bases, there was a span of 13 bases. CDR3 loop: CASSQLGGQAFF. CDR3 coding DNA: TGTGCCAGCAGTCAACTAGGGGGACAAGCTTTCTTT.

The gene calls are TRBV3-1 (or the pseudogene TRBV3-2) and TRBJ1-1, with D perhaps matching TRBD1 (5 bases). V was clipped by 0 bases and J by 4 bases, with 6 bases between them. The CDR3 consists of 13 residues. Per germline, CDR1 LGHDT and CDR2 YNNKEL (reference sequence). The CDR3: CASSQDRATEAFF. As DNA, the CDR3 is TGTGCCAGCAGCCAAGACAGGGCCACTGAAGCTTTCTTT.

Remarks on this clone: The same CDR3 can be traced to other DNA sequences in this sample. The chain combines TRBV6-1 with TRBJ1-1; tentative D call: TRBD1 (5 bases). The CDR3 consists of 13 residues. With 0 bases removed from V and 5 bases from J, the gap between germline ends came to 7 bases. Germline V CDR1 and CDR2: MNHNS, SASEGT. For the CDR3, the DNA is TGTGCCAGCAGTGAAGCGCGGGGGACTGAAGCTTTCTTT. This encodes CASSEARGTEAFF.

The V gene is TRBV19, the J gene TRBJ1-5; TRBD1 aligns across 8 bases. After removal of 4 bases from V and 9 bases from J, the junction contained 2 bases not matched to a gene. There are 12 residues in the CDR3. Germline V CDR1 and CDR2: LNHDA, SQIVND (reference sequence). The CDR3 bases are TGTGCCAGTAGTACAGGGGGCCCGCCCCAGCATTTT. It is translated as CASSTGGPPQHF.

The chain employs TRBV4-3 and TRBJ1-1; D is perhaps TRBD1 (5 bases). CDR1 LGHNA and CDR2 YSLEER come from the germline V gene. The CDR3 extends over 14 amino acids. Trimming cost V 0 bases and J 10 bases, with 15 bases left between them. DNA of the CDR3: TGCGCCAGCAGCCAAGAGCCCGGGGGGAGGACAGCTTTCTTT. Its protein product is CASSQEPGGRTAFF.

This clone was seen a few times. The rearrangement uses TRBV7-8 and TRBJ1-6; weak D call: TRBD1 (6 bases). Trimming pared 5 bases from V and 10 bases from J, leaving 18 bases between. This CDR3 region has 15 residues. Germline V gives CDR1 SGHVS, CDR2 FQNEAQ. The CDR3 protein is CASSLLDRNQSPLHF. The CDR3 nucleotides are TGTGCCAGCAGCCTTCTAGACAGGAATCAGTCACCCCTCCACTTT. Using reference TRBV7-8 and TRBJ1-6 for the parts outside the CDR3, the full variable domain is GAGVSQSPRYKVAKRGQDVALRCDPISGHVSLFWYQQALGQGPEFLTYFQNEAQLDKSGLPSDRFFAERPEGSVSTLKIQRTQQEDSAVYLCASSLLDRNQSPLHFGNGTRLTVT.

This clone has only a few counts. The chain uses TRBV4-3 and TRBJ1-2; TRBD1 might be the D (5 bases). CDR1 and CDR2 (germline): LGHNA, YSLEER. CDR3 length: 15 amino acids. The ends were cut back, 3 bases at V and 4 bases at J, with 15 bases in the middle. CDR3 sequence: CASSQPGNRIYGYTF. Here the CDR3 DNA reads TGCGCCAGCAGCCAGCCTGGAAACAGGATCTATGGCTACACCTTC.

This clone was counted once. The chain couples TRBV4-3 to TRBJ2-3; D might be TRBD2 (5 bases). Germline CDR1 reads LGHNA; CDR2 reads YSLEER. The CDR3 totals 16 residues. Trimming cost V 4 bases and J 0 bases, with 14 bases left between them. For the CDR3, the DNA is TGCGCCAGCAGCCCCCGCTTGAGGGCTAGCACAGATACGCAGTATTTT. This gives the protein CASSPRLRASTDTQYF.

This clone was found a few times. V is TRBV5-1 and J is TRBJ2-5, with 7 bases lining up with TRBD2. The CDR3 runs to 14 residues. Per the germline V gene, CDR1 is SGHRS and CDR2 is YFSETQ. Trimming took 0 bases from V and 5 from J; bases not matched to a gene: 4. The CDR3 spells CASSLGLAAETQYF. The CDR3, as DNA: TGCGCCAGCAGCTTGGGTCTAGCGGCGGAGACCCAGTACTTC.

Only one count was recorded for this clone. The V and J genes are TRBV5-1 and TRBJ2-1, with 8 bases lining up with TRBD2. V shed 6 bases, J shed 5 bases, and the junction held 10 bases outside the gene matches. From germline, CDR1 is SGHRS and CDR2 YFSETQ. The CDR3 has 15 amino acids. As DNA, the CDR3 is TGCGCCAGCACCTCCCCGGGGGGGCCGAACAATGAGCAGTTCTTC. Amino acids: CASTSPGGPNNEQFF.

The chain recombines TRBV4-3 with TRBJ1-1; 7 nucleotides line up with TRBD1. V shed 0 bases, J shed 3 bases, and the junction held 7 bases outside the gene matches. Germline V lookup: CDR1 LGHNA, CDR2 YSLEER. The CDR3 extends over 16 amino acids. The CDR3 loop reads CASSQDLWDRDTEAFF. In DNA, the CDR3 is TGCGCCAGCAGCCAAGATCTCTGGGACAGAGACACTGAAGCTTTCTTT.

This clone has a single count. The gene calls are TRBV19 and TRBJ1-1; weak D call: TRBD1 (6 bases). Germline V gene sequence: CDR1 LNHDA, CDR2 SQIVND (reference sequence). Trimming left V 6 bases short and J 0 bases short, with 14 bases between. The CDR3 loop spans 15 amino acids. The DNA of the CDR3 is TGTGCCAGTAGAGACAGGTCAACAATGAACACTGAAGCTTTCTTT. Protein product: CASRDRSTMNTEAFF.